This passage covers 29 T cell receptor beta chains from one sample sequenced in a study of OX40 agonist ivuxolimab in advanced cancers. Here immunoSEQ multiplex PCR was the method, and the copy in TCRdb shows in-frame clones only, minus some. Of roughly 56,000 clones in the sample, approximately 84% were seen once. The specimen was CD4+ or CD8+ T cells sorted from blood, collected in a trial of the OX40 agonist ivuxolimab. The source of these receptors is an adult with an advanced solid tumor such as melanoma, head and neck, liver or kidney cancer.

This clone was seen once. V gene TRBV19 combines with J gene TRBJ2-7; D remains unclear. Germline-derived CDR1 and CDR2 are LNHDA and SQIVND (reference sequence). V was clipped by 6 bases and J by 0 bases, with 24 bases between them. The CDR3 runs to 18 residues. CDR3 in DNA: TGTGCCAGTAGCAACCATTATAAGGGCACCTCTAGCTCCTACGAGCAGTACTTC. Its translation is CASSNHYKGTSSSYEQYF.

The chain couples TRBV9 to TRBJ2-3; the D is unclear. The CDR3 has 15 residues. V lost 0 bases to trimming and J lost 3 bases, with 11 bases between them. In germline, CDR1 is SGDLS, CDR2 YYNGEE. The CDR3 bases are TGTGCCAGCAGCGTAGAGGCAGTACGTACAGATACGCAGTATTTT. It codes for CASSVEAVRTDTQYF.

The CDR3 sequence: CASSLDVETYEQYF. The CDR3 DNA follows: TGTGCCAGCAGCTTAGATGTGGAGACGTACGAGCAGTACTTC. The chain has TRBV11-3 and TRBJ2-7; no clear D gene. CDR3 length: 14 amino acids. With 0 bases removed from V and 4 bases from J, the gap between germline ends came to 10 bases. Germline CDR1 is SGHNT and CDR2 is YENEEA.

The CDR3 is CASSSVDRGEQYF. The CDR3 coding sequence is TGTGCCAGCAGTTCCGTGGACAGGGGCGAGCAGTACTTC. The chain uses TRBV28 and TRBJ2-7; TRBD1 matches 9 bases. The V gene end was trimmed by 4 bases and the J gene end by 6 bases; junction bases not matched to a gene: 4. Germline CDR1 is MDHEN and CDR2 is SYDVKM. The CDR3 extends over 13 amino acids.

The rearrangement joins TRBV28 to TRBJ1-1; 11 bases map to TRBD1. With V trimmed by 4 bases and J by 1 base, 5 bases remained unmatched. The CDR3 is 16 amino acids. Germline CDR1 is MDHEN and CDR2 is SYDVKM. The CDR3 reads CASSSWDRGKNTEAFF. The DNA for the CDR3 is TGTGCCAGCAGTTCGTGGGACAGGGGGAAGAACACTGAAGCTTTCTTT.

The CDR3 protein is CASSLSSGQIPSNQPQHF. CDR3 nucleotides: TGTGCCAGCAGTTTATCCTCCGGACAGATTCCTAGCAATCAGCCCCAGCATTTT. The genes are TRBV28 and TRBJ1-5; tentatively, D is TRBD1 (6 bases). This CDR3 is built from 18 residues. The germline CDR1 and CDR2 sequences are MDHEN and SYDVKM. Trimming removed 1 base at V and 0 bases at J, with 16 bases between. Complete variable domain (other parts from reference TRBV28 and TRBJ1-5): DVKVTQSSRYLVKRTGEKVFLECVQDMDHENMFWYRQDPGLGLRLIYFSYDVKMKEKGDIPEGYSVSREKKERFSLILESASTNQTSMYLCASSLSSGQIPSNQPQHFGDGTRLSIL.

J is TRBJ2-1 and V is TRBV15; the match to TRBD2 covers 9 bases. Germline V gene lookup returns CDR1 LNHNV and CDR2 YYDKDF (reference sequence). This CDR3 has 14 residues. The J segment lost 5 bases and the V segment lost 6 bases, leaving 5 bases of the junction unmatched. The CDR3 DNA is TGTGCCACCAGGTTTAGACTAGCGGACAATGAGCAGTTCTTC. It encodes CATRFRLADNEQFF.

The V call is TRBV18, the J call TRBJ1-2; 10 bases are shared with TRBD1. The CDR3 is 18 amino acids. Germline V gene lookup returns CDR1 KGHSH and CDR2 LQKENI. The V gene end was trimmed by 4 bases and the J gene end by 1 base; junction bases not matched to a gene: 12. The chain's CDR3 is CASSRSGTGERINYGYTF. CDR3 in DNA: TGTGCCAGCTCACGTTCCGGGACAGGGGAGCGAATTAACTATGGCTACACCTTC.

The chain uses TRBV27 and TRBJ2-3; D is unclear. The V end was cut by 2 bases, the J end by 5 bases, with 11 bases between. The germline V gene encodes CDR1 MNHEY and CDR2 SMNVEV (reference sequence). This CDR3 has 14 amino acids. CDR3 nucleotide sequence: TGTGCCAGCAGTTTAGAAGGAGTTCAAGATACGCAGTATTTT. It translates to CASSLEGVQDTQYF.

The rearrangement uses TRBV7-9 and TRBJ2-2, with D uncertain. CDR3 size: 15 residues. Germline V gene lookup returns CDR1 SEHNR and CDR2 FQNEAQ (reference sequence). Trimming removed 3 bases at V and 0 bases at J, with 8 bases between. CDR3 sequence reads: CASSFGRTNTGELFF. The CDR3 DNA sequence: TGTGCCAGCAGCTTTGGACGGACGAACACCGGGGAGCTGTTTTTT.

The chain joins TRBV28 to TRBJ2-7; a possible D gene is TRBD1 (6 bases). CDR3 size: 12 residues. The ends were cut back, 7 bases at V and 7 bases at J, with 14 bases in the middle. The germline V gene encodes CDR1 MDHEN and CDR2 SYDVKM. The CDR3 protein is CASTLAGEEQYF. For the CDR3, the DNA is TGTGCCAGCACCCTGGCAGGGGAAGAGCAGTACTTC.

In this sample, this clone turned up a few times. The genes are TRBV7-2 and TRBJ2-5; D gene unclear. CDR1 is SGHTA, CDR2 FQGNSA, per germline. V dropped 5 bases and J dropped 4 bases, with 17 bases sitting between them. The length of the CDR3 is 15 residues. CDR3 DNA: TGTGCCAGCAGCCGGACGGTGGGCGACATAGAGACCCAGTACTTC. Translated: CASSRTVGDIETQYF.

The count of this clone is one. J is TRBJ2-5 and V is TRBV10-3; TRBD2 aligns across 7 bases. This CDR3 is 15 amino acids long. CDR1 is ENHRY and CDR2 is SYGVKD in the germline V gene. The J segment lost 2 bases and the V segment lost 0 bases, leaving 3 bases of the junction unmatched. In nucleotides, the CDR3 is TGTGCCATCAGTGAGTCGGCTAGCGGACAAGAGACCCAGTACTTC. Amino acids: CAISESASGQETQYF.

The genes are TRBV5-1 and TRBJ2-7; 8 bases align to TRBD2. Trimming removed 2 bases from V and 0 bases from J; junction bases left unmatched: 7. Germline CDR1 is SGHRS and CDR2 is YFSETQ. This CDR3 region has 16 residues. CDR3 nucleotides: TGCGCCAGCAGCTTTGGTCAGACTAGCGCCTCCTACGAGCAGTACTTC. This gives the protein CASSFGQTSASYEQYF.

The V and J genes are TRBV19 and TRBJ2-7; 9 positions agree with TRBD2. CDR1 and CDR2 from the germline V gene are LNHDA and SQIVND (reference sequence). The CDR3 is 13 residues long. V lost 6 bases, J lost 6 bases, and 6 bases stayed unmatched. CDR3 nucleotide sequence: TGTGCCAGTAGGGAGGGGGGACTAGCCGAGCAGTACTTC. Translation gives CASREGGLAEQYF.

This clone was detected once. The rearrangement uses TRBV2 and TRBJ2-3; 8 nucleotides agree with TRBD1. Germline-derived CDR1 and CDR2 are SNHLY and FYNNEI. V trimming: 4 bases; J trimming: 1 base; junction bases outside the gene matches: 1. This CDR3 spans 14 amino acids. The CDR3 protein is CASSAGGGTDTQYF. CDR3 DNA sequence: TGTGCCAGCAGTGCAGGGGGCGGCACAGATACGCAGTATTTT.

This clone is classed as medium-sized. Other DNA sequences in the same sample also yield this CDR3. This rearrangement joins TRBV9 to TRBJ2-3; 10 bases fit TRBD2. The CDR3 runs to 17 residues. The V segment lost 3 bases and the J segment 4 bases; nucleotides outside the gene matches: 11. In germline, CDR1 is SGDLS, CDR2 YYNGEE. The CDR3 spells CASSALGGAGGSDTQYF. The CDR3 nucleotides read TGTGCCAGCAGCGCCCTAGGAGGAGCGGGAGGGTCAGATACGCAGTATTTT.

The rearrangement uses TRBV4-2 and TRBJ2-7; possibly TRBD2 for D (6 bases). V dropped 1 base and J dropped 5 bases, with 12 bases sitting between them. The CDR3 extends over 14 amino acids. Germline values: CDR1 LGHNA, CDR2 YNFKEQ. In DNA, the CDR3 is TGTGCCAGCAGCCAAGTACTAGCCGCGGACGAGCAGTACTTC. It translates to CASSQVLAADEQYF.

The V call is TRBV7-3, the J call TRBJ2-1; D not certain. The CDR3 consists of 13 residues. Germline CDR1 reads SGHTA; CDR2 reads FQGTGA. V lost 1 base, J lost 7 bases, and 8 bases lay in between. The CDR3 DNA follows: TGTGCCAGCAGCTTAAACCCTAGGAATGAGCAGTTCTTC. This translates into CASSLNPRNEQFF. The whole variable domain, remainder taken from reference TRBV7-3 and TRBJ2-1, is GAGVSQTPSNKVTEKGKYVELRCDPISGHTALYWYRQSLGQGPEFLIYFQGTGAADDSGLPNDRFFAVRPEGSVSTLKIQRTERGDSAVYLCASSLNPRNEQFFGPGTRLTVL.

J is TRBJ1-1 and V is TRBV7-9; D not resolved. Trimming cost V 4 bases and J 4 bases, with 16 bases left between them. This CDR3 has 15 amino acids. Germline CDR1 reads SEHNR; CDR2 reads FQNEAQ (reference sequence). The CDR3 DNA follows: TGTGCCAGCAGCTCCCCTAGGTTCCTGACCACTGAAGCTTTCTTT. Protein product: CASSSPRFLTTEAFF.

The rearrangement joins TRBV12-5 to TRBJ2-1; 8 positions agree with TRBD2. Germline V CDR1 and CDR2: LGHNT, FRNRAP. This CDR3 spans 14 amino acids. V gave up 2 bases and J gave up 5 bases; unmatched junction bases: 2. The CDR3 sequence is CASGLSGGNNEQFF. CDR3 coding DNA: TGTGCTAGTGGTTTGTCGGGGGGGAACAATGAGCAGTTCTTC.

This clone was found once. The chain is built from TRBV2 and TRBJ2-1, with D perhaps given as TRBD1 or TRBD2 (5 bases each). Germline CDR1 SNHLY, CDR2 FYNNEI. Trimming stripped 0 bases from V and 3 bases from J, with 15 bases between. The CDR3 has 17 amino acids. CDR3 region: CASSEAGYGTVYNEQFF. The CDR3 DNA reads as TGTGCCAGCAGTGAAGCGGGGTACGGGACCGTCTACAATGAGCAGTTCTTC.

The chain recombines TRBV7-2 with TRBJ2-1; TRBD2 matches 10 bases. This CDR3 has 16 amino acids. Germline-derived CDR1 and CDR2 are SGHTA and FQGNSA. V dropped 2 bases and J dropped 2; count of bases not matched to a gene: 3. CDR3 nucleotide sequence: TGTGCCAGCAGCTTACTGCTAGCGGGAGCCTACAATGAGCAGTTCTTC. Amino acid sequence: CASSLLLAGAYNEQFF.

V usage is TRBV5-1 and J usage is TRBJ2-3; 13 nucleotides match TRBD2. J lost 2 bases, V lost 6 bases, and 18 bases had no gene match. The length of the CDR3 is 20 residues. CDR1 is SGHRS, CDR2 YFSETQ, per germline. The CDR3 DNA follows: TGCGCCAGCACCACGGGACTAGCGGGATACGAGTCAAGGCCCACAGATACGCAGTATTTT. Encoded protein: CASTTGLAGYESRPTDTQYF.

To note about this clone: The sample has other DNA sequences that encode this CDR3 too. The rearrangement joins TRBV29-1 to TRBJ2-7, with D unresolved. CDR1 is SQVTM, CDR2 ANQGSEA, per germline. V dropped 4 bases and J dropped 2 bases, with 3 bases sitting between them. The CDR3 has 10 amino acids. CDR3 coding DNA: TGCAGCGTTGGGCCCTACGAGCAGTACTTC. This encodes CSVGPYEQYF.

This clone came up many times. The V and J genes are TRBV30 and TRBJ1-1, with D tentatively TRBD1 (5 bases). Germline V gene sequence: CDR1 GTSNPN, CDR2 SVGIG (reference sequence). This CDR3 contains 16 residues. Trimming left V 6 bases short and J 2 bases short, with 22 bases between. CDR3 in amino acids: CACLTPGRGYNTEAFF. The DNA for the CDR3 is TGTGCCTGCTTAACTCCCGGGAGGGGTTATAACACTGAAGCTTTCTTT.

J is TRBJ2-5 and V is TRBV19, with unresolved D. The J call may be incorrect, as the DNA end agrees better with TRBJ2-7. Germline V gives CDR1 LNHDA, CDR2 SQIVND (reference sequence). The CDR3 runs to 12 residues. The CDR3 DNA is TGTGCCAGTAGTGCCCACTCCTACGAGCAGTACTTC. This gives the protein CASSAHSYEQYF.

The V call is TRBV7-9, the J call TRBJ2-1; D is perhaps TRBD2 (6 bases). Between the trimmed V and J ends, which lost 7 bases and 1 base, there was a span of 11 bases. This CDR3 comprises 14 residues. Germline V gene data show CDR1 as SEHNR and CDR2 as FQNEAQ (reference sequence). The CDR3 DNA is TGTGCCAGCAAAGTAGCGGCATCCTACAATGAGCAGTTCTTC. Amino acid sequence: CASKVAASYNEQFF.

The rearrangement uses TRBV19 and TRBJ1-2; D remains ambiguous. V lost 5 bases and J lost 5, with 18 bases in between. CDR1 is LNHDA, CDR2 SQIVND, per germline (reference sequence). The CDR3 covers 15 residues. The CDR3: CASSPLLWGEYGYTF. CDR3 coding DNA: TGTGCCAGTAGTCCCCTTTTGTGGGGAGAGTATGGCTACACCTTC.